A selection of T cell receptor beta chains follows, all from one sample in a study of OX40 agonist ivuxolimab in advanced cancers. Generated by immunoSEQ multiplex PCR, the TCRdb table keeps only in-frame clones and is missing some. The sample yields about 75,000 clones, over 85% seen once. This specimen consisted of CD4+ or CD8+ T cells sorted from blood, obtained in a trial of the OX40 agonist ivuxolimab. The receptors come from an adult with an advanced solid tumor such as melanoma, head and neck, liver or kidney cancer. The CDR3 runs from the conserved cysteine through the conserved F or W. The size entry is marked missing in some rows and otherwise reads once, few, many or a size class.

CASSVWGSETQYF - TRBJ2-5 TRBV7-9
CASRYKTGESNQPQHF - TRBJ1-5 TRBV19
CASSPGLAIDTQYF - TRBJ2-3 TRBV6-5
CASSPRSSGAYETQYF - TRBJ2-5 TRBV7-2
CASSPSNEYEQYF - TRBJ2-7 TRBV18
CASRRTSVASGELFF - TRBJ2-2 TRBV7-2
CASSQEVWLTNEKLFF - TRBJ1-4 TRBV4-2
CASSIERGHIQYF once TRBJ2-4 TRBV7-2
CATTGGPSNSPLHF few TRBJ1-6 TRBV10-3
CASSQQGQGQQYEQYF - TRBJ2-7 TRBV4-1
CASSVIGLAGAQETQYF - TRBJ2-5 TRBV9
CASSRTSGSLETQYF once TRBJ2-5 TRBV5-1
CASSQGLAGEGTGELFF - TRBJ2-2 TRBV4-1
CASSPGQEDQPQHF - TRBJ1-5 TRBV5-5
CASSLDPLDTGELFF - TRBJ2-2 TRBV5-1
CASSLTTAPLHF - TRBJ1-6 TRBV28
CASSYSGTGNEKLFF - TRBJ1-4 TRBV6-6
CASSFLGADQPQHF - TRBJ1-5 TRBV5-1
CASREGSGEKLFF - TRBJ1-4 TRBV2
CASSPNGQAGQETQYF - TRBJ2-5 TRBV18
CASSLGDRATNTEAFF - TRBJ1-1 TRBV7-8
CASSLSGGSFTDTQYF - TRBJ2-3 TRBV5-4
CASSLAQPSSSYNSPLHF - TRBJ1-6 TRBV5-4
CASSLLAPGTGELFF - TRBJ2-2 TRBV18
CASSLELLGAYTF - TRBJ1-2 TRBV27
CASKGQGGNTGELFF - TRBJ2-2 TRBV28
CASGWGDQPQHF - TRBJ1-5 TRBV28
CASMGRVETQYF - TRBJ2-5 TRBV2
CASSQEYRIDRAFF - TRBJ1-1 TRBV14
CASASRRGQWQPQHF - TRBJ1-5 TRBV2
CASSTPSGSSYEQYF once TRBJ2-7 TRBV28
CASSQDHRGGNYGYTF - TRBJ1-2 TRBV23-1
CASSGAIDTGELFF - TRBJ2-2 TRBV5-1
CASSLSTGGNTATQYF - TRBJ2-3 TRBV4-3
CASSWTAGYTF few TRBJ1-2 TRBV28
CASSLPDRAYEQYF - TRBJ2-7 TRBV5-4
CASSILAGGQKTQYF - TRBJ2-5 TRBV19
CASTTPGTEAFF - TRBJ1-1 TRBV6-5
CTSSQPGRGNTIYF - TRBJ1-3 TRBV1
CASSRERDRVQETQYF - TRBJ2-5 TRBV4-3
CASSLPGRGIDGELFF - TRBJ2-2 TRBV28
CASSPGQGNTGELFF - TRBJ2-2 TRBV19
CASSPPGQGTAFF - TRBJ1-1 TRBV6-5
CASSFAIGETQYF - TRBJ2-5 TRBV5-6
CASSLAGASNQPQHF - TRBJ1-5 TRBV7-8